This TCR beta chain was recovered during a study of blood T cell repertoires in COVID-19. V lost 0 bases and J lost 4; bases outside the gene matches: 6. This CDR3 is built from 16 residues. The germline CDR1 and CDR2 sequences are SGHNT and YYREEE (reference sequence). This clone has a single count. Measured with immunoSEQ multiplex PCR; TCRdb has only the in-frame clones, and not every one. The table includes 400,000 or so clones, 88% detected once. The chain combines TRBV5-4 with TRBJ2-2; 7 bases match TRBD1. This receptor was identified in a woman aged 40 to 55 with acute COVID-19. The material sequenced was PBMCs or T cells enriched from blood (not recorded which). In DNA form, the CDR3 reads TGTGCCAGCAGCTTGGGCAAGGGGGCTGGCACCGGGGAGCTGTTTTTT. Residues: CASSLGKGAGTGELFF.